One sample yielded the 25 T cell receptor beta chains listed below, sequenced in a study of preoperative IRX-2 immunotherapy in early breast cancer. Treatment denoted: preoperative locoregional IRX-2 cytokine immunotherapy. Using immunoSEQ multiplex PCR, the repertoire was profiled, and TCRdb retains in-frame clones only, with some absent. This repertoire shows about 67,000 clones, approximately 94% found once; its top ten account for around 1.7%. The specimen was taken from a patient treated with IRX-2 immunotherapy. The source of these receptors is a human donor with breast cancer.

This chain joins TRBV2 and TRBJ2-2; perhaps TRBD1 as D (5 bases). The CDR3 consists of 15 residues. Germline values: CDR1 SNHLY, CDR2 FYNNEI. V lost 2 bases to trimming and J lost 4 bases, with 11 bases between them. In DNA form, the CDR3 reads TGTGCCAGCAGTGAAATCCAGGGAATCACCGGGGAGCTGTTTTTT. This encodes CASSEIQGITGELFF.

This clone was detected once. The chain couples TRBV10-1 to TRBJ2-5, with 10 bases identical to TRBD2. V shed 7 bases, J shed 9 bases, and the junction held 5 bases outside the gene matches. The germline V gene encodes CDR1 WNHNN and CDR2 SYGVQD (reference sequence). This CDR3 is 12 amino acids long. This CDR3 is CASNTGTSAQYF. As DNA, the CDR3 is TGCGCCAGCAACACCGGGACTAGCGCCCAGTACTTC.

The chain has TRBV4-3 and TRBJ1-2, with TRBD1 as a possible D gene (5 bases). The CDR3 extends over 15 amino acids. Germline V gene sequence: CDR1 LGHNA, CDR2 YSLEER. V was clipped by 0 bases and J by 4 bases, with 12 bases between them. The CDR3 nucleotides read TGCGCCAGCAGCCAAGAGACGGGACGTCCCTATGGCTACACCTTC. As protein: CASSQETGRPYGYTF.

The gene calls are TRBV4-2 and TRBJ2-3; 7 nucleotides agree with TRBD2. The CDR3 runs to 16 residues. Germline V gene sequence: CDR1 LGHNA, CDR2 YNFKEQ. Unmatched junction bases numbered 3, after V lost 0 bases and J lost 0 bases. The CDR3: CASSQDRGESTDTQYF. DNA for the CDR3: TGTGCCAGCAGCCAAGATCGGGGGGAGAGCACAGATACGCAGTATTTT.

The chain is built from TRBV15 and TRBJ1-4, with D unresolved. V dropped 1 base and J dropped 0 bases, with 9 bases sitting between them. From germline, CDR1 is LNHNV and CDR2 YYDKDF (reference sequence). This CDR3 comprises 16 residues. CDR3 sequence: CATSRVGRPTNEKLFF. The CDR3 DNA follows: TGTGCCACCAGCAGAGTGGGCCGTCCAACTAATGAAAAACTGTTTTTT.

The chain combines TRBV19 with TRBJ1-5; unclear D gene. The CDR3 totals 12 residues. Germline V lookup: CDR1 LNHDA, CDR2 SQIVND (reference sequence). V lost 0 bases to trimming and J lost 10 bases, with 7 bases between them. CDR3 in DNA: TGTGCCAGTAGTATAGATGTCTTCCCCCAGCATTTT. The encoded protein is CASSIDVFPQHF. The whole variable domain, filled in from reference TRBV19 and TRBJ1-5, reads DGGITQSPKYLFRKEGQNVTLSCEQNLNHDAMYWYRQDPGQGLRLIYYSQIVNDFQKGDIAEGYSVSREKKESFPLTVTSAQKNPTAFYLCASSIDVFPQHFGDGTRLSIL.

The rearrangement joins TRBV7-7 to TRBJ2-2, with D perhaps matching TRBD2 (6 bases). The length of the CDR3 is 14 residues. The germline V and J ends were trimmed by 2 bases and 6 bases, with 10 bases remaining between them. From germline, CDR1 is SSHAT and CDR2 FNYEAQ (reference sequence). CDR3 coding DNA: TGTGCCAGCAGCTTATCAGGAGGGGCCGGGGAGCTGTTTTTT. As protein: CASSLSGGAGELFF.

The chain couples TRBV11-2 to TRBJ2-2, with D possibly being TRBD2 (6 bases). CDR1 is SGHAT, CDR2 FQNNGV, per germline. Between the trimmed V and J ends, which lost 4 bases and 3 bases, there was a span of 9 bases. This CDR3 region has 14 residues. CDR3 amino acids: CASSSGLYTGELFF. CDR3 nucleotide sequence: TGTGCCAGCAGCTCCGGACTATACACCGGGGAGCTGTTTTTT.

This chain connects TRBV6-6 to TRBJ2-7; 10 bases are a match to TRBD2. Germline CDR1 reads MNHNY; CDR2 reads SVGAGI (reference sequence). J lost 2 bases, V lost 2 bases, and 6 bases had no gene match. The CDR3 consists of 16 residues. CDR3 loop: CASSYPPSGGPYEQYF. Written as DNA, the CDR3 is TGTGCCAGCAGTTACCCCCCTAGCGGGGGCCCCTACGAGCAGTACTTC.

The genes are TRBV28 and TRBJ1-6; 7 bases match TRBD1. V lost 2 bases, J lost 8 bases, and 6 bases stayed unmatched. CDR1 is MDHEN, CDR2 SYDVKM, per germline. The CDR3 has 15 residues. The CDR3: CASSLLTGTHSPLHF. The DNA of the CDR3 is TGTGCCAGCAGTTTACTGACAGGGACGCATTCACCCCTCCACTTT.

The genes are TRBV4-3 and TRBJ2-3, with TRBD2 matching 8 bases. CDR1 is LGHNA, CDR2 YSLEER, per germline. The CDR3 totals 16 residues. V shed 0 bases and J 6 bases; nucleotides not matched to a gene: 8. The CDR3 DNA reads TGCGCCAGCAGCCAAGATACGGGAGGGCCTTGGGATACGCAGTATTTT. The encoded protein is CASSQDTGGPWDTQYF.

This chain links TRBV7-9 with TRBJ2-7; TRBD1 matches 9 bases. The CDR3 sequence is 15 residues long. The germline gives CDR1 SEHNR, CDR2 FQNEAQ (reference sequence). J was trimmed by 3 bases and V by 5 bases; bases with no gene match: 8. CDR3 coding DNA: TGTGCCAGCAGCGCATCGGGACAGGGATACTACGAGCAGTACTTC. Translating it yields CASSASGQGYYEQYF.

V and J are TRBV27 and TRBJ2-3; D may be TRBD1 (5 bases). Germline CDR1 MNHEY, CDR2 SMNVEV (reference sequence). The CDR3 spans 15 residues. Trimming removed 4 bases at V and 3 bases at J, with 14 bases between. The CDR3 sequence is CASSSAAYRTDTQYF. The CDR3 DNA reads TGTGCCAGCAGTTCGGCGGCATACAGGACAGATACGCAGTATTTT.

The CDR3 nucleotides read TGTGCCAGCAGCCTGTACCCAACTAGCAATCAGCCCCAGCATTTT. Translated, it gives CASSLYPTSNQPQHF. The chain couples TRBV7-2 to TRBJ1-5; D call uncertain. Germline values: CDR1 SGHTA, CDR2 FQGNSA. V shed 5 bases and J shed 0 bases, with 11 bases lying between them. This CDR3 region has 15 residues.

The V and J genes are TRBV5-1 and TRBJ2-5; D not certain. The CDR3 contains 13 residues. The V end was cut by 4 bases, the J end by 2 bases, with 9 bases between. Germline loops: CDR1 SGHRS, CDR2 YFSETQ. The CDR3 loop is CASSAGPQETQYF. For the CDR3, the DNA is TGCGCCAGCAGCGCCGGGCCACAAGAGACCCAGTACTTC.

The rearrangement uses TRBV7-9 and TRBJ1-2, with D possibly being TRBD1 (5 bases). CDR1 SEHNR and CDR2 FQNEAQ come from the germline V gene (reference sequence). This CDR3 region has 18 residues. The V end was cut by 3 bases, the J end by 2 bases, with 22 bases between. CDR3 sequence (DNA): TGTGCCAGCAGCTTGCGTCAGGGCGGAGGTGGAATAAACTATGGCTACACCTTC. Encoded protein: CASSLRQGGGGINYGYTF.

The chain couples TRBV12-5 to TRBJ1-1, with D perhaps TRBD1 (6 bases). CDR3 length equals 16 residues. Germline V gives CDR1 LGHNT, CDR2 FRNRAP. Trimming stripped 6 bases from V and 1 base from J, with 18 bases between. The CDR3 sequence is CASGEAGVGGNTEAFF. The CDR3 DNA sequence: TGTGCTAGTGGCGAGGCAGGGGTGGGAGGGAACACTGAAGCTTTCTTT.

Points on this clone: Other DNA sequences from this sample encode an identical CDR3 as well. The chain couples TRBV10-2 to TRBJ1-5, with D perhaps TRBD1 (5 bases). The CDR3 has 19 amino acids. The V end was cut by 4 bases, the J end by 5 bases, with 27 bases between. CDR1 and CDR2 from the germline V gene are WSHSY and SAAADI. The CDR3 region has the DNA TGCGCCAGCAGTGCTAGGTCTGCGGGGGATTACAGGACGGATCAGCCCCAGCATTTT. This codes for CASSARSAGDYRTDQPQHF.

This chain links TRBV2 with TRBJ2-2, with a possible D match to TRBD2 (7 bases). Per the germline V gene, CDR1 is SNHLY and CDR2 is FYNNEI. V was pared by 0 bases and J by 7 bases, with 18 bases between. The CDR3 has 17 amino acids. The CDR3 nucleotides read TGTGCCAGCAGTGAAGCTTTCGGGGGGCGCAAGATCGGGGAGCTGTTTTTT. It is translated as CASSEAFGGRKIGELFF.

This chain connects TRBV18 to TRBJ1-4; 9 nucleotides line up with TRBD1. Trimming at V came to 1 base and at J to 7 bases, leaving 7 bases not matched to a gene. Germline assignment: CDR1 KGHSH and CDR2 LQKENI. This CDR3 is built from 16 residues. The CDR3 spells CASSPLSPDRGEKLFF. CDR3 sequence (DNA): TGTGCCAGCTCACCACTCTCCCCGGACAGGGGTGAAAAACTGTTTTTT.

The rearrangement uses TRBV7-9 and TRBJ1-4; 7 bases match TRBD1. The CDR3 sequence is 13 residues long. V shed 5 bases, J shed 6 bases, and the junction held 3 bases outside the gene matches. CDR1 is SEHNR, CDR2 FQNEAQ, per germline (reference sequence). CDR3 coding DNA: TGTGCCAGCAGCCGTACAGGGGATGAAAAACTGTTTTTT. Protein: CASSRTGDEKLFF. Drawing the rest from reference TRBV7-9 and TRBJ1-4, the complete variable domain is DTGVSQNPRHKITKRGQNVTFRCDPISEHNRLYWYRQTLGQGPEFLTYFQNEAQLEKSRLLSDRFSAERPKGSFSTLEIQRTEQGDSAMYLCASSRTGDEKLFFGSGTQLSVL.

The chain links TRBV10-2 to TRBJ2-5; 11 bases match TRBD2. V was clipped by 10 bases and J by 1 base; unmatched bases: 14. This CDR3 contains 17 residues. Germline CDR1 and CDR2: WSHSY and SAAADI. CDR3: CATQGGLAGGIQETQYF. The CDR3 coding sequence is TGCGCCACCCAGGGAGGGCTAGCGGGGGGTATCCAAGAGACCCAGTACTTC.

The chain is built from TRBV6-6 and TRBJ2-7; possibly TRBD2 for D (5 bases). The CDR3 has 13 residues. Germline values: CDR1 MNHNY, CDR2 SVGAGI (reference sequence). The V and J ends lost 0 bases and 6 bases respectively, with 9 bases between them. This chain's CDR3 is CASSYSEGSEQYF. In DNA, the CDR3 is TGTGCCAGCAGTTACTCTGAGGGTAGCGAGCAGTACTTC.

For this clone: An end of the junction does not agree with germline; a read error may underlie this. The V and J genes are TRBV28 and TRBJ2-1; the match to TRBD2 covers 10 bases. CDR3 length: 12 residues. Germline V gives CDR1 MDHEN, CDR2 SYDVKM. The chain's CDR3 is CASSFLAGVTIF. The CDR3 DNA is TGTGCCAGCAGTTTCCTAGCGGGAGTCACAATCTTC.

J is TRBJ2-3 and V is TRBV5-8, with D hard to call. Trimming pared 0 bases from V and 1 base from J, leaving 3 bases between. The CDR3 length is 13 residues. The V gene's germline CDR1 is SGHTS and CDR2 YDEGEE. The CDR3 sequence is CASSLDGTDTQYF. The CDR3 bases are TGTGCCAGCAGCTTGGACGGCACAGATACGCAGTATTTT.